These 16 T cell receptor beta chains share one sample of origin, sequenced in a study of blood T cell repertoires in COVID-19. Libraries were prepared by immunoSEQ multiplex PCR; TCRdb keeps only in-frame clonotypes and omits some of them. The sample lists 200,000 to 300,000 clones; about four fifths were seen once. The sample was peripheral blood. Every receptor here comes from a woman under 30 with acute or convalescent COVID-19.

The genes are TRBV7-8 and TRBJ2-1; TRBD2 agrees at 7 bases. This CDR3 comprises 16 residues. J lost 6 bases, V lost 1 base, and 9 bases had no gene match. Germline lookup yields CDR1 SGHVS and CDR2 FQNEAQ. The CDR3 DNA follows: TGTGCCAGCAGCTTAGGGGCGACTAGCAATTTCAATGAGCAGTTCTTC. This gives the protein CASSLGATSNFNEQFF.

The rearrangement uses TRBV19 and TRBJ1-1; 10 bases match TRBD1. The germline CDR1 and CDR2 sequences are LNHDA and SQIVND (reference sequence). CDR3 length: 17 residues. With V trimmed by 2 bases and J by 1 base, 7 bases remained unmatched. DNA for the CDR3: TGTGCCAGTAGTATATGGGGACAGGGGCGGGGGAACACTGAAGCTTTCTTT. Its protein product is CASSIWGQGRGNTEAFF.

V usage is TRBV20-1 and J usage is TRBJ1-6, with D perhaps matching TRBD1 (5 bases). The CDR3 is 12 residues long. V was cut by 3 bases and J by 8 bases, with 8 bases left in between. Germline V CDR1 and CDR2: DFQATT, SNEGSKA (reference sequence). In DNA form, the CDR3 reads TGCAGTGCTAGTCTGACAGATTCACCCCTCCACTTT. Translation: CSASLTDSPLHF.

There are a few counts of this clone. The chain joins TRBV24-1 to TRBJ1-5; D gene unclear. The CDR3 covers 16 residues. V shed 7 bases and J shed 0 bases, with 15 bases lying between them. The germline gives CDR1 KGHDR, CDR2 SFDVKD. CDR3 DNA sequence: TGTGCCACCAGCTCTACTGGGGAGTATAGCAATCAGCCCCAGCATTTT. It is translated as CATSSTGEYSNQPQHF.

CDR3 in amino acids: CASSQAQTGPSPYNEQFF. The CDR3 DNA is TGCGCCAGCAGCCAAGCCCAGACAGGCCCTAGCCCCTACAATGAGCAGTTCTTC. V is TRBV4-3 and J is TRBJ2-1; a weak D match, TRBD1 (6 bases). Trimming pared 1 base from V and 2 bases from J, leaving 18 bases between. Germline V gene lookup returns CDR1 LGHNA and CDR2 YSLEER. This CDR3 is 18 amino acids long.

The chain uses TRBV5-1 and TRBJ2-3, with D possibly TRBD1 on 5 matching bases. Germline loops: CDR1 SGHRS, CDR2 YFSETQ. The ends were cut back, 4 bases at V and 2 bases at J, with 14 bases in the middle. The CDR3 has 15 amino acids. The DNA for the CDR3 is TGCGCCAGCAGCACCTCCTCGACAGACACAGATACGCAGTATTTT. Residues: CASSTSSTDTDTQYF.

This clone was recorded only once. This chain uses TRBV7-8 with TRBJ1-3; D gene unclear. Germline CDR1 is SGHVS and CDR2 is FQNEAQ. This CDR3 is built from 16 residues. Trimming removed 3 bases from V and 4 bases from J, with 16 bases in between. The CDR3 bases are TGTGCCAGCAGCTTCGGTCCCTCCAGGTCAGGAAACACCATATATTTT. Translation: CASSFGPSRSGNTIYF. The variable domain in full, with the rest retrieved from reference TRBV7-8 and TRBJ1-3, is GAGVSQSPRYKVAKRGQDVALRCDPISGHVSLFWYQQALGQGPEFLTYFQNEAQLDKSGLPSDRFFAERPEGSVSTLKIQRTQQEDSAVYLCASSFGPSRSGNTIYFGEGSWLTVV.

This clone was observed a few times. This chain joins TRBV10-3 and TRBJ2-2; 16 bases are a match to TRBD2. Germline lookup yields CDR1 ENHRY and CDR2 SYGVKD. The ends lost 4 bases at V and 6 bases at J; junction bases unmatched: 2. The CDR3 totals 16 residues. CDR3 residues: CAISGGTSGRAGELFF. As DNA, the CDR3 is TGTGCCATCAGTGGTGGGACTAGCGGGAGGGCCGGGGAGCTGTTTTTT.

J is TRBJ2-5 and V is TRBV19, with 13 bases matching TRBD2. V lost 10 bases and J lost 4; bases outside the gene matches: 15. The CDR3 totals 17 residues. The germline V gene encodes CDR1 LNHDA and CDR2 SQIVND (reference sequence). The CDR3 nucleotides read TGTGCCACGACCGAAGGAAAGCGGACTAGCGGGAGAGAGACCCAGTACTTC. Protein sequence: CATTEGKRTSGRETQYF.

This clone was seen once. The rearrangement uses TRBV27 and TRBJ1-2, with D tentatively TRBD1 (6 bases). Germline V gene data show CDR1 as MNHEY and CDR2 as SMNVEV (reference sequence). This CDR3 has 13 amino acids. V dropped 3 bases and J dropped 6 bases, with 11 bases sitting between them. The CDR3 DNA reads TGTGCCAGCAGTTTCGGGACAAGTAATGGCTACACCTTC. This translates into CASSFGTSNGYTF.

This clone was seen more than once but under ten times. This chain connects TRBV6-2 or TRBV6-3 to TRBJ1-1; D unresolved. Germline assignment: CDR1 MNHEY and CDR2 SVGEGT. V was trimmed by 5 bases and J by 0 bases, leaving 16 bases between them. The CDR3 totals 16 residues. CDR3 sequence reads: CASSNLLAGVNTEAFF. The CDR3 DNA reads as TGTGCCAGCAGTAACCTCTTGGCAGGCGTGAACACTGAAGCTTTCTTT.

The chain joins TRBV6-5 to TRBJ2-1, with TRBD2 identical over 11 bases. The germline V gene has CDR1 MNHEY and CDR2 SVGAGI. V shed 8 bases and J 9 bases; nucleotides not matched to a gene: 6. CDR3 length: 13 residues. CDR3 sequence: CASQGLAGGEQFF. In nucleotides, the CDR3 is TGTGCCAGCCAGGGGCTAGCGGGAGGTGAGCAGTTCTTC.

The CDR3 reads CASSQSLVCNEQFF. In DNA form, the CDR3 reads TGCGCCAGCAGTCAATCTCTAGTTTGCAATGAGCAGTTCTTC. The rearrangement uses TRBV23-1 and TRBJ2-1; no clear D gene. TRBV23-1 is placed among ORFs of uncertain function. Trimming removed 0 bases at V and 6 bases at J, with 9 bases between. This CDR3 has 14 amino acids.

This clone was detected only once. This rearrangement joins TRBV15 to TRBJ2-1; 7 nucleotides line up with TRBD2. CDR3 length: 15 residues. With 3 bases clipped from V and 5 bases from J, the junction kept 7 bases outside the gene matches. CDR1 is LNHNV and CDR2 is YYDKDF in the germline V gene (reference sequence). The CDR3 nucleotides read TGTGCCACCAGCAGGGCCAGCGGGGCGAACAATGAGCAGTTCTTC. Translating it yields CATSRASGANNEQFF.

The rearrangement links TRBV12-3 or TRBV12-4 to TRBJ2-7; the D is unclear. V lost 3 bases and J lost 6, with 9 bases in between. The CDR3 contains 12 residues. DNA for the CDR3: TGTGCCAGCAGTTTGTCGGTCGGCGAGCAGTACTTC. Its protein product is CASSLSVGEQYF.

This clone was observed many times. The chain has TRBV7-2 and TRBJ2-7, with TRBD2 matching over 12 bases. The CDR3 length is 17 residues. In germline, CDR1 is SGHTA, CDR2 FQGNSA. V was pared by 2 bases and J by 3 bases, with 8 bases of the junction left unmatched. The CDR3, as DNA: TGTGCCAGCAGCTTAAGGGGACTAGCGGGCACCGACTACGAGCAGTACTTC. Encoded protein: CASSLRGLAGTDYEQYF.